This T cell receptor beta chain was identified in a study of early T cells in non-severe SARS-CoV-2 infection (dated by TCRdb to the early 2020s). As for the study more broadly: Bulk RNA from unsorted whole blood was used for TCR sequencing, so alpha and beta chains could not be paired. General conclusions and limits of the study: Matching against VDJdb was skewed toward anti-spike CD8 responses, likely underestimated virus-specific expansions, and missed private and CD4 specificities.

Libraries were built with 5' RACE. Sequenced on a NextSeq 500. The TCR library protocol attached unique molecular identifiers to individual cDNA molecules to correct for sequencing error and PCR bias. Sequencing covered both TCR alpha and beta chains, and within each sample the abundances of alpha and beta sequences were tightly co-correlated. In the original analysis: V gene, J gene and CDR3 annotation of TCR sequences was performed with Decombinator V4. TCRs were defined as expanded if a significant change between any two time points was detected under a Poisson model with p below 0.0001. Abundances of TCRs were expressed as counts per million after normalisation to the total number of TCRs sequenced in each sample. VDJdb, accessed 1 November 2021, was searched for CMV, EBV and SARS-CoV-2 annotated TCRs, excluding TCRs annotated for multiple antigens. TCRdb reanalyzed the raw reads on its own, using fastp at Q25 for trimming and MiXCR for clone calling, and kept in-frame beta chains. Rows with a matching CDR3 protein are joined into one entry that keeps the most common DNA and genes. The V and J calls were not made by the authors but by TCRdb's processing. The table for this sample lists around 68,000 distinct CDR3 sequences; 5.9% of them were counted only once. Of the sample, 3.4% falls within the top ten clones.

Set within a cohort of healthcare workers in London, UK, this nested case-control study involved weekly PCR testing of nasopharyngeal swabs along with blood sampling. Healthcare workers were recruited during the week of the UK lockdown, between 23 and 31 March 2020, and followed weekly for up to about 15 weeks. This clonotype was seen at least ten times. Its antigen has not been determined. The record has no base qualities; no much larger clone is one base away. Sequenced here: whole blood, sampled at baseline. This clonotype was sampled from an adult who was a healthcare worker with PCR-confirmed SARS-CoV-2 infection or an uninfected control (not recorded which).

The DNA reads TGCGCCAGCAGCCAAGATATAAGGAGACAGGGGAGATCCTACGAGCAGTACTTC. It specifies CASSQDIRRQGRSYEQYF. The sequence joins TRBV4-1 to TRBJ2-7; 8 central nucleotides agree with TRBD1. The CDR3, cysteine through phenylalanine, is 18 amino acids long. The CDR3 DNA has 54 bases and is translated from base 1. CDR1 MGHRA and CDR2 YSYEKL are derived from the germline V gene. At the junction V is shortened by 0 bases and J by 1 base; bases outside the gene matches: 11.